This T cell receptor beta chain stems from a study of blood T cell repertoires in COVID-19. Overall study: Donors in the United States, Italy and Spain gave samples during acute or convalescent COVID-19.

The CDR3 consists of 15 residues. V was trimmed by 7 bases and J by 5 bases, leaving 18 bases between them. Looked up from germline, CDR1 is MDHEN and CDR2 is SYDVKM. Clones were read by immunoSEQ multiplex PCR, and TCRdb kept only the in-frame ones, dropping some. This sample has under 450,000 clones, with approximately 89% found just once. This clone appeared a few times. The chain employs TRBV28 and TRBJ1-5; D is possibly TRBD1 (5 bases). This receptor was taken from a woman aged 35 to 49 with COVID-19, enrolled during active disease. Sequencing was done on a sample of peripheral blood. CDR3 nucleotides: TGTGCCAGCACCCTACGGGGGGGGTATTATCAGCCCCAGCATTTT. Translation: CASTLRGGYYQPQHF.